This T cell receptor beta chain was captured by sequencing in a study of shared clonotypes between healthy human individuals. CDR1 and CDR2 from the germline V gene are SGHVS and FQNEAQ. Trimming took 1 base from V and 0 from J, leaving 10 bases between them. The CDR3 has 15 amino acids. Concerning this clone: The sample has other DNA sequences that encode this CDR3 too.

The protocol was immunoSEQ multiplex PCR, while the TCRdb copy is restricted to in-frame clones and leaves out a portion. The table has around 1.5 million clones, approximately 98% seen once. The chain couples TRBV7-8 to TRBJ2-7; TRBD2 might be the D (6 bases). Material for sequencing was naive CD4+ T cells sorted from blood. Subset meaning: CD45RA+ positively selected. This clonotype was obtained from a man aged 30 to 45 in good health. CDR3 in DNA: TGTGCCAGCAGCTTAGTGGGGGGAAGCTCCTACGAGCAGTACTTC. Residues: CASSLVGGSSYEQYF.